Listed below are T cell receptor beta chains from one sample, sequenced in a study of blood T cell repertoires in COVID-19. TCRdb keeps only in-frame clones here, not all; method: immunoSEQ multiplex PCR. The table lists approximately 450,000 clones, roughly 91% of them singletons, with roughly 4.3% in the top ten. The sequenced sample was peripheral blood. Receptors originate from a woman in her twenties or thirties with acute or convalescent COVID-19. Both conserved end residues are part of each CDR3. The D gene is left open where the match is weak. Only part of the rows carry a size: once, few, many, or a class if the clone is expanded.

TRBJ2-5 - - TRBV28 TGTGCCAGCAGTTTTGCGGGCCAAGAGACCCAGTACTTC CASSFAGQETQYF
TRBJ1-6 once TRBD1 TRBV7-2 TGTGCCAGCAGCTCCAAAGGGTTCGGGACAGCTAATTCACCCCTCCACTTT CASSSKGFGTANSPLHF
TRBJ2-7 - TRBD2 TRBV5-1 TGCGCCAGCAGCTTGTTGCGGGGGGGCTTCTACGAGCAGTACTTC CASSLLRGGFYEQYF
TRBJ1-2 - - TRBV19 TGTGCCAGTAGTATACGGGACACCCTACGAACTGATTATGGCTACACCTTC CASSIRDTLRTDYGYTF
TRBJ2-1 - TRBD1 TRBV19 TGTGCCAGTAGTATGACAGGGCCCTACAATGAGCAGTTCTTC CASSMTGPYNEQFF
TRBJ2-7 - - TRBV12-3/TRBV12-4 TGTGCCAGCAGTTTTCTAGAGTACGAGCAGTACTTC CASSFLEYEQYF
TRBJ1-4 once - TRBV11-2 TGTGCCAGCTCGACAGACCATAATGAAAAACTGTTTTTT CASSTDHNEKLFF
TRBJ2-5 - - TRBV20-1 TGCAGTGCTAGTGGTGGTTTGCAGGAGACCCAGTACTTC CSASGGLQETQYF
TRBJ2-1 - TRBD1 TRBV6-5 TGTGCCAGCAGCCTAAGAGGGGACAGGTTGTTCTTC CASSLRGDRLFF
TRBJ2-1 - - TRBV6-2/TRBV6-3 TGTGCCAGCAGTTTGTTATACAATGAGCAGTTCTTC CASSLLYNEQFF
TRBJ2-7 - - TRBV30 TGTGCCTGGAGTGTAGACAGGACCTGGAACGAGCAGTACTTC CAWSVDRTWNEQYF
TRBJ1-4 - - TRBV15 TGTGCCACCAGCAGAGCAGGGTTTGCGGATGAAAAACTGTTTTTT CATSRAGFADEKLFF
TRBJ1-1 - - TRBV6-5 TGTGCCAGCAGTCCTACGGGGGGTACTGAAGCTTTCTTT CASSPTGGTEAFF
TRBJ2-7 - - TRBV9 TGTGCCAGCAGCGTAGCGGACACCGCCTACGAGCAGTACTTC CASSVADTAYEQYF
TRBJ2-6 - - TRBV12-2 TGTGCAAGTCGGACTAGCTCTGGGGCCAACGTCCTGACTTTC CASRTSSGANVLTF
TRBJ1-1 once - TRBV2 TGTGCCAGCCAACGAACCAGGGCGTCTGAAGCTTTCTTT CASQRTRASEAFF
TRBJ1-2 - - TRBV10-2 TGCGCCAGCAGTGCCAACAGAAATGGCTACACCTTC CASSANRNGYTF
TRBJ2-5 - - TRBV6-5 TGTGCCAGCACTAGGGGGAATCGGTACCAAGAGACCCAGTACTTC CASTRGNRYQETQYF
TRBJ2-7 - - TRBV27 TGTGCCAGCGGGACTTCCCCCGTCGACGAGCAGTACTTC CASGTSPVDEQYF
TRBJ2-1 - TRBD2 TRBV5-1 TGCGCCAGCAGCCCGGGACTACTCAACAATGAGCAGTTCTTC CASSPGLLNNEQFF
TRBJ2-1 - TRBD1 TRBV27 TGTGCCAGCAGTTTCTTCCAGGGGGCTAGATACAATGAGCAGTTCTTC CASSFFQGARYNEQFF
TRBJ2-1 - - TRBV3-1/TRBV3-2 TGTGCCAGCAGCCAGGTTGGGGGGAGCTCCTACAATGAGCAGTTCTTC CASSQVGGSSYNEQFF
TRBJ2-3 - - TRBV19 TGTGCCAGTAGCCGCGGGACCCCTATCGAGACGCAGTATTTT CASSRGTPIETQYF
TRBJ2-7 once TRBD1 TRBV27 TGTGCCAGCAGATACCGTCCGGGACAGGACTACGAGCAGTACTTC CASRYRPGQDYEQYF
TRBJ2-3 once TRBD2 TRBV9 TGTGCCAGCAGCGCTAGCGGGGGGCATAGCACAGATACGCAGTATTTT CASSASGGHSTDTQYF
TRBJ1-3 - TRBD1 TRBV13 TGTGCCAGCAGCTTACCAGGGGGCCTAGCTGGAAACACCATATATTTT CASSLPGGLAGNTIYF
TRBJ1-6 few - TRBV30 TGTGCCTGGAGTGTACTCGGGGGGGAACCCCTCCACTTT CAWSVLGGEPLHF
TRBJ2-7 - TRBD1 TRBV12-5 TGTGCTAGTGGTGGGTTGACAGGGCGCGAGCAGTACTTC CASGGLTGREQYF
TRBJ1-5 - - TRBV7-9 TGTGCCAGCAGCTTAGGGACGACAGATCAGCCCCAGCATTTT CASSLGTTDQPQHF
TRBJ1-2 - TRBD1 TRBV6-6 TGTGCCAGCAGTTCCCACCCGACAGGGAAGGGTGGCTACACCTTC CASSSHPTGKGGYTF
TRBJ1-2 - - TRBV18 TGTGCCAGCTCACCAGCAGCGTTGTATGGCTACACCTTC CASSPAALYGYTF
TRBJ1-1 - - TRBV5-4 TGTGCCATGCGACGGGGGACTGAAGCTTTCTTT CAMRRGTEAFF
TRBJ2-1 - - TRBV5-1 TGCGCCAGCAGCTTGGAGCTAGTGGACAATGAGCAGTTCTTC CASSLELVDNEQFF
TRBJ2-3 - TRBD2 TRBV15 TGTGCCACCAGCATGAGAAGCGGGGTTCAATATTTT CATSMRSGVQYF
TRBJ2-6 - - TRBV27 TGTGCCAGCAGTTCGATATCCAACCAGGGGTTCACTGGGGCCAACGTCCTGACTTTC CASSSISNQGFTGANVLTF
TRBJ2-3 - TRBD2 TRBV2 TGTGCCAGCACCCCATTGGGGCGGGGGGGCACAGATACGCAGTATTTT CASTPLGRGGTDTQYF
TRBJ2-1 - - TRBV18 TGTGCCAGCTCCGCCCCTGGGTGGGCAGACTACAATGAGCAGTTCTTC CASSAPGWADYNEQFF
TRBJ2-7 - TRBD2 TRBV7-6 TGTGCCAGCAGCTCGGCCCCCGCACTAGCGGCGTTCTCCTACGAGCAGTACTTC CASSSAPALAAFSYEQYF
TRBJ1-2 once TRBD1 TRBV28 TGTGCCAGCAGTTCTTGGACAGGGGGCTATGGCTACACCTTC CASSSWTGGYGYTF
TRBJ1-6 - - TRBV6-5 TGTGCCAGCAGGGGGGCCTCGAATTCACCCCTCCACTTT CASRGASNSPLHF
TRBJ1-1 - TRBD1 TRBV7-9 TGTGCCAGCAGCTCGATTGACAGGGTCACTGAAGCTTTCTTT CASSSIDRVTEAFF